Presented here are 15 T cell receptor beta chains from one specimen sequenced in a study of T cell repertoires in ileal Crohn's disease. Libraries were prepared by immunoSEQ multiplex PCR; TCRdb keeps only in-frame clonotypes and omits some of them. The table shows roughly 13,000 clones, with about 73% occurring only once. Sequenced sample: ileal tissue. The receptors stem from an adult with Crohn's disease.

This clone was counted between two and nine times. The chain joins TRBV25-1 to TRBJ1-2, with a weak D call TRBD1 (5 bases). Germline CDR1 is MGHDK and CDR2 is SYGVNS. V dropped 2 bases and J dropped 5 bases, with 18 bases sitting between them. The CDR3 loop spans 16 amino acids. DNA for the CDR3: TGTGCCAGCAGTGAAGGCGACGGGAAGGGGCTTTATGGCTACACCTTC. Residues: CASSEGDGKGLYGYTF.

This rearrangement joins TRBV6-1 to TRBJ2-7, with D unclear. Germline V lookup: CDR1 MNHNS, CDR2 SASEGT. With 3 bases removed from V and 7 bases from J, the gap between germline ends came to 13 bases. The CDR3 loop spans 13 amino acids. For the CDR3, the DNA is TGTGCCAGCAGTGAGCACCAAATCAAGGAGCAGTACTTC. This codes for CASSEHQIKEQYF.

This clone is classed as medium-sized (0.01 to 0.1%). CDR3 in amino acids: CASSLDSSGNTIYF. CDR3 DNA sequence: TGTGCCAGCAGCCTTGACAGCTCTGGAAACACCATATATTTT. This chain joins TRBV7-9 and TRBJ1-3, with D tentatively TRBD1 (5 bases). Trimming removed 5 bases from V and 0 bases from J, with 8 bases in between. The CDR3 length is 14 residues. Germline-derived CDR1 and CDR2 are SEHNR and FQNEAQ (reference sequence).

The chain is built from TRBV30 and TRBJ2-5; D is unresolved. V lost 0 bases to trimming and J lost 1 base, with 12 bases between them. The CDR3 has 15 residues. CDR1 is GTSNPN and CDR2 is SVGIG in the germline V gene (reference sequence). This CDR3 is CAWSVSMGLQETQYF. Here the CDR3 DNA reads TGTGCCTGGAGTGTATCTATGGGCCTCCAAGAGACCCAGTACTTC.

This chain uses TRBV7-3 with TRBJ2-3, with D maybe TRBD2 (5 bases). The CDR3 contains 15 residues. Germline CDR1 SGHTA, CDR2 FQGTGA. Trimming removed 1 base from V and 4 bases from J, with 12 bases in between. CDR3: CASSLRGRGSDTQYF. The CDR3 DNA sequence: TGTGCCAGCAGCTTAAGAGGACGCGGGTCAGATACGCAGTATTTT.

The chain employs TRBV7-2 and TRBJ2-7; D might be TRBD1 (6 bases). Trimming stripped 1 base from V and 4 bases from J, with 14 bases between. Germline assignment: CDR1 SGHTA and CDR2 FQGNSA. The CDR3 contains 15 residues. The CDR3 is CASSLGPRGDYEQYF. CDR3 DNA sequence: TGTGCCAGCAGCTTAGGACCCAGGGGTGATTACGAGCAGTACTTC.

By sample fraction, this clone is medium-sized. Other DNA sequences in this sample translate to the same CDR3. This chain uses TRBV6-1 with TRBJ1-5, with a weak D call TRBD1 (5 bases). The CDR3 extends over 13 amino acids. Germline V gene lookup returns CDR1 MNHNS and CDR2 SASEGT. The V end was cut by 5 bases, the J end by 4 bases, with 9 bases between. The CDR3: CASSSQGNQPQHF. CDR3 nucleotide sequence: TGTGCCAGCAGTTCTCAGGGAAATCAGCCCCAGCATTTT.

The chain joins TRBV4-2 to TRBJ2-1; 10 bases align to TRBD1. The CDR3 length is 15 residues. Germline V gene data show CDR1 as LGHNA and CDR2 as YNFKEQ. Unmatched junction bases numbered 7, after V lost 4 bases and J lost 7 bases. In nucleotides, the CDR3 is TGTGCCAGCAGCCGCGGGGGACAGGGGAGGAATGAGCAGTTCTTC. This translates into CASSRGGQGRNEQFF.

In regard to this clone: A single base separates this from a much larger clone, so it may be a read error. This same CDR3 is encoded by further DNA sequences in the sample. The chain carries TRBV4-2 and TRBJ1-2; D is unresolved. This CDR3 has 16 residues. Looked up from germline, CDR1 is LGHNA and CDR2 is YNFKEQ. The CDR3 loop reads CASSQEAEMSNYGYTF. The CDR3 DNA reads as TGTGCCAGTAGCCAAGAAGCAGAAATGAGCAACTATGGCTACACCTTC.

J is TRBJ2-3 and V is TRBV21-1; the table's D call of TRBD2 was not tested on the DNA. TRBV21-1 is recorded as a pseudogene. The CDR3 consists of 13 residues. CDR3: CASSRAGSDTQYF. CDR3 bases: TGTGCCAGCAGCCGGGCGGGGTCAGATACGCAGTATTTT.

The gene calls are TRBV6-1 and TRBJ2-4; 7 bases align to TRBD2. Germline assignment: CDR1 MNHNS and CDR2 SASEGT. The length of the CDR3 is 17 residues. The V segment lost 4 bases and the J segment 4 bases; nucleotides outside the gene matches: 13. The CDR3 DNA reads TGTGCCAGCAGTGCCCTCGGGGGAGGGGCACAGAAAAACATTCAGTACTTC. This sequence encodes CASSALGGGAQKNIQYF.

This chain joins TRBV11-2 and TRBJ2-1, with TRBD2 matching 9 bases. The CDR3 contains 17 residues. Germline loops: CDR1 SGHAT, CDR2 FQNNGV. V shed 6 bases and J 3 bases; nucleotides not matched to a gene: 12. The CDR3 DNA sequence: TGTGCCAGCAGATTCCCCCCTGCGGGGGGGTTCTACAATGAGCAGTTCTTC. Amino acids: CASRFPPAGGFYNEQFF.

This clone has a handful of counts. The CDR3 DNA sequence: TGTGCCAGCAGTTCGACAGGGCGCAATGAGCAGTTCTTC. Its translation: CASSSTGRNEQFF. The chain carries TRBV27 and TRBJ2-1; TRBD1 matches 7 bases. In germline, CDR1 is MNHEY, CDR2 SMNVEV (reference sequence). V lost 4 bases, J lost 6 bases, and 3 bases stayed unmatched. The CDR3 length is 13 residues.

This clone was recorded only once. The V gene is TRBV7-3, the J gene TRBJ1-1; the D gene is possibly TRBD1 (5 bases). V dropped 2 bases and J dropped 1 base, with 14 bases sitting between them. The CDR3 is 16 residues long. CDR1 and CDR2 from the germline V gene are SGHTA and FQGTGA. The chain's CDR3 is CASSLRPTRANTEAFF. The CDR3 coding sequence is TGTGCCAGCAGCTTACGCCCTACCAGGGCGAACACTGAAGCTTTCTTT.

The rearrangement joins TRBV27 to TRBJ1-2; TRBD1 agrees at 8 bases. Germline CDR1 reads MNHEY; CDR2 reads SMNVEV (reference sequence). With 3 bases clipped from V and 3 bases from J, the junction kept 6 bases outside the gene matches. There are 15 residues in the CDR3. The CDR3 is CASSFSGQGDYGYTF. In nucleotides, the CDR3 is TGTGCCAGCAGTTTTTCCGGACAGGGAGACTATGGCTACACCTTC.